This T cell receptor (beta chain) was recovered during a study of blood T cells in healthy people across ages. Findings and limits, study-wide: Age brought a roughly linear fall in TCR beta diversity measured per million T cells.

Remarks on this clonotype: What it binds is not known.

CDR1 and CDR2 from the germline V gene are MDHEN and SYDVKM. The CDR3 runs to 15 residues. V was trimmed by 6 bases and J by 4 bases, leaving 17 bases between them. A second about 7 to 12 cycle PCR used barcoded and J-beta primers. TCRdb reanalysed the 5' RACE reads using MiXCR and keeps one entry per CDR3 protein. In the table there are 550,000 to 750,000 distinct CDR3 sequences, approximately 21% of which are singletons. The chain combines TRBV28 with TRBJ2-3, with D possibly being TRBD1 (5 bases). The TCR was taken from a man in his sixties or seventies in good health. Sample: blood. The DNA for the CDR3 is TGTGCCAGCAGCCATCCGGGCCAGGGCCCAGATACGCAGTATTTT. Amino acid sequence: CASSHPGQGPDTQYF.